What follows are 23 T cell receptor beta chains derived from one specimen sequenced in a study of shared clonotypes between healthy human individuals. The data were produced by immunoSEQ multiplex PCR, yet TCRdb's version contains in-frame clones alone and is incomplete. Altogether roughly 2.5 million clones are present, approximately 92% being singletons, with the ten largest covering over 0.12%. The sample was naive CD4+ T cells sorted from blood. Specified subset: CD45RA+ positively selected. The source of these receptors is a man between 18 and 35 years old in good health.

The chain joins TRBV4-1 to TRBJ2-6; TRBD1 aligns across 7 bases. V was clipped by 6 bases and J by 0 bases; unmatched bases: 8. Germline CDR1 is MGHRA and CDR2 is YSYEKL. The CDR3 spans 17 residues. As DNA, the CDR3 is TGCGCCAGCAGAAAACCGGGACAGAGCTCTGGGGCCAACGTCCTGACTTTC. It translates to CASRKPGQSSGANVLTF.

The chain recombines TRBV28 with TRBJ1-4, with D perhaps TRBD1 (6 bases). Between the trimmed V and J ends, which lost 3 bases and 4 bases, there was a span of 12 bases. The CDR3 consists of 15 residues. Germline CDR1 MDHEN, CDR2 SYDVKM. This CDR3 is CASSFRGGSNEKLFF. In DNA form, the CDR3 reads TGTGCCAGCAGTTTTCGAGGGGGGAGTAATGAAAAACTGTTTTTT.

Note on this clone: The junction departs from the called germline gene at one end, perhaps through a read error. The V gene is TRBV6-6, the J gene TRBJ1-1, with 7 bases matching TRBD1. The germline V gene has CDR1 MNHNY and CDR2 SVGAGI (reference sequence). The CDR3 contains 16 residues. CDR3 loop: CASSPDMTGKNIEAFF. CDR3 nucleotides: TGTGCCAGCAGCCCAGATATGACAGGGAAGAACATTGAAGCTTTCTTT.

V usage is TRBV19 and J usage is TRBJ1-6; TRBD1 matches 7 bases. V lost 9 bases, J lost 2 bases, and 7 bases stayed unmatched. The germline V gene has CDR1 LNHDA and CDR2 SQIVND (reference sequence). The CDR3 runs 15 residues. The CDR3 spells CASGIDRAYNSPLHF. The CDR3 nucleotides read TGTGCCAGCGGAATCGACAGGGCCTATAATTCACCCCTCCACTTT.

The chain combines TRBV7-2 with TRBJ1-5; D perhaps matches TRBD1 (6 bases). Per germline, CDR1 SGHTA and CDR2 FQGNSA. V lost 5 bases and J 10 bases, leaving 15 bases between the germline ends. The CDR3 is 13 amino acids. This chain's CDR3 is CASSVTGSLPQHF. The CDR3 nucleotides are TGTGCCAGCAGCGTTACAGGGAGTTTACCCCAGCATTTT.

This clone was recorded once. The genes are TRBV9 and TRBJ2-1, with TRBD2 matching 11 bases. The CDR3 is 17 amino acids. With V trimmed by 0 bases and J by 2 bases, 4 bases remained unmatched. Germline V gene sequence: CDR1 SGDLS, CDR2 YYNGEE. CDR3 amino acids: CASSVGLAGGTYNEQFF. DNA of the CDR3: TGTGCCAGCAGCGTAGGCCTAGCGGGGGGAACCTACAATGAGCAGTTCTTC.

This sequence joins TRBV5-6 and TRBJ1-1; a possible D gene is TRBD1 (6 bases). Germline-derived CDR1 and CDR2 are SGHDT and YYEEEE. The CDR3 spans 14 residues. Trimming removed 6 bases from V and 1 base from J, with 13 bases in between. Here the CDR3 reads CASTQLRGNTEAFF. The CDR3 DNA sequence: TGTGCCAGCACCCAACTCAGGGGGAACACTGAAGCTTTCTTT.

This rearrangement joins TRBV7-2 to TRBJ2-1, with 7 bases identical to TRBD2. The CDR3 runs 13 residues. The trim removed 5 bases at V and 10 bases at J, leaving 8 bases unmatched. Per germline, CDR1 SGHTA and CDR2 FQGNSA. This CDR3 reads CASSPAGVQEQFF. CDR3 in DNA: TGTGCCAGCAGCCCCGCGGGAGTTCAGGAGCAGTTCTTC.

The rearrangement links TRBV6-5 to TRBJ1-2; 9 nucleotides line up with TRBD1. The V and J ends lost 3 bases and 9 bases, in that order; junction bases with no gene match: 8. CDR3 size: 14 residues. The germline V gene has CDR1 MNHEY and CDR2 SVGAGI. The CDR3 DNA sequence: TGTGCCAGCAGTTATGGGACAGGGCTTTCAAGCTACACCTTC. Amino acid sequence: CASSYGTGLSSYTF.

The gene calls are TRBV6-7 and TRBJ2-7; 8 bases fit TRBD2. TRBV6-7 is labeled an ORF, and its function is uncertain. The junction had 9 bases not matched to a gene; V was cut back by 11 bases and J by 3 bases. This CDR3 has 13 amino acids. CDR3 DNA: TGTGCCGACTATACAGCGGGAGACTACGAGCAGTACTTC. Residues: CADYTAGDYEQYF.

The chain carries TRBV7-2 and TRBJ2-7; TRBD1 aligns across 7 bases. The V segment lost 5 bases and the J segment 3 bases; nucleotides outside the gene matches: 7. CDR1 is SGHTA and CDR2 is FQGNSA in the germline V gene. The CDR3 runs to 14 residues. The CDR3 bases are TGTGCCAGCAGCCAAGGGGGCTTGATCTACGAGCAGTACTTC. It specifies CASSQGGLIYEQYF.

V is TRBV6-1 and J is TRBJ1-1; perhaps TRBD1 as D (6 bases). The CDR3 loop spans 14 amino acids. The germline V and J ends were trimmed by 0 bases and 8 bases, with 13 bases remaining between them. CDR1 is MNHNS, CDR2 SASEGT, per germline. CDR3 residues: CASSEALRGKEAFF. The CDR3 nucleotides are TGTGCCAGCAGTGAAGCGTTGAGGGGGAAAGAAGCTTTCTTT.

The chain uses TRBV29-1 and TRBJ2-6; D unresolved. Germline CDR1 SQVTM, CDR2 ANQGSEA. The length of the CDR3 is 17 residues. Trimming removed 7 bases at V and 0 bases at J, with 19 bases between. The CDR3 DNA sequence: TGCAGCGCCCAGATCGACTGGGAAGACTCTGGGGCCAACGTCCTGACTTTC. Its protein is CSAQIDWEDSGANVLTF. Using reference TRBV29-1 and TRBJ2-6 for the parts outside the CDR3, the full variable domain is SAVISQKPSRDICQRGTSLTIQCQVDSQVTMMFWYRQQPGQSLTLIATANQGSEATYESGFVIDKFPISRPNLTFSTLTVSNMSPEDSSIYLCSAQIDWEDSGANVLTFGAGSRLTVL.

This clone was detected only once. The gene calls are TRBV4-1 and TRBJ2-1, with 7 bases aligning to TRBD1. Trimming took 3 bases from V and 6 from J; bases not matched to a gene: 5. CDR1 and CDR2 from the germline V gene are MGHRA and YSYEKL. The CDR3 has 14 amino acids. The CDR3 loop is CASSQSSGGNEQFF. The CDR3 nucleotides read TGCGCCAGCAGCCAGTCCTCAGGGGGCAATGAGCAGTTCTTC.

The chain employs TRBV10-3 and TRBJ2-2, with a weak D call TRBD2 (6 bases). The CDR3 extends over 16 amino acids. Germline loops: CDR1 ENHRY, CDR2 SYGVKD. With 6 bases removed from V and 1 base from J, the gap between germline ends came to 15 bases. CDR3 in DNA: TGTGCCATCAGCCAAACTGGGGGACTGAACACCGGGGAGCTGTTTTTT. Amino acid sequence: CAISQTGGLNTGELFF.

The chain joins TRBV11-2 to TRBJ1-2; TRBD1 might be the D (5 bases). Trimming left V 5 bases short and J 4 bases short, with 14 bases between. This CDR3 region has 14 residues. Germline CDR1 is SGHAT and CDR2 is FQNNGV. CDR3 amino acids: CASSTTTEPYGYTF. Here the CDR3 DNA reads TGTGCCAGCAGCACGACGACAGAACCCTATGGCTACACCTTC.

V and J are TRBV7-2 and TRBJ2-7; D gene unclear. This CDR3 spans 13 amino acids. Germline loops: CDR1 SGHTA, CDR2 FQGNSA. Trimming removed 3 bases at V and 2 bases at J, with 8 bases between. CDR3 sequence reads: CASSFDTPYEQYF. CDR3 nucleotides: TGTGCCAGCAGCTTTGACACCCCCTACGAGCAGTACTTC.

This rearrangement joins TRBV4-1 to TRBJ1-3; D possibly corresponds to TRBD1 (5 bases). Germline V CDR1 and CDR2: MGHRA, YSYEKL. The V and J ends lost 1 base and 1 base respectively, with 14 bases between them. The CDR3 totals 17 residues. The CDR3 here is CASSQGRAGRSGNTIYF. In nucleotides, the CDR3 is TGCGCCAGCAGCCAAGGCAGGGCGGGGCGGTCTGGAAACACCATATATTTT.

V usage is TRBV6-4 and J usage is TRBJ2-2; a weak D match, TRBD2 (6 bases). Germline V lookup: CDR1 MRHNA, CDR2 SNTAGT. V lost 7 bases and J 3 bases, leaving 9 bases between the germline ends. The CDR3 consists of 13 residues. The CDR3 here is CASIGGYTGELFF. CDR3 nucleotides: TGTGCCAGCATCGGAGGGTACACCGGGGAGCTGTTTTTT.

V and J are TRBV27 and TRBJ1-1; the D is unclear. Germline lookup yields CDR1 MNHEY and CDR2 SMNVEV (reference sequence). The CDR3 length is 13 residues. Trimming left V 5 bases short and J 6 bases short, with 13 bases between. The CDR3: CASSSAFVSEAFF. The CDR3 DNA reads as TGTGCCAGCAGTAGCGCCTTCGTGTCTGAAGCTTTCTTT.

The J gene is TRBJ2-1, the V gene TRBV10-3, with 10 nucleotides matching TRBD2. The CDR3 has 15 amino acids. Trimming took 3 bases from V and 7 from J; bases not matched to a gene: 6. In germline, CDR1 is ENHRY, CDR2 SYGVKD. In DNA form, the CDR3 reads TGTGCCATCAGTGACAGCGGGGGGGCCTTTAATGAGCAGTTCTTC. It codes for CAISDSGGAFNEQFF.

The chain combines TRBV10-2 with TRBJ1-6, with 7 bases aligning to TRBD1. Germline CDR1 reads WSHSY; CDR2 reads SAAADI. V was pared by 6 bases and J by 5 bases, with 4 bases of the junction left unmatched. The CDR3 is 14 amino acids. The CDR3 DNA reads TGCGCCAGCAGAGACAGGGCCAATAATTCACCCCTCCACTTT. Its protein is CASRDRANNSPLHF.

Remarks on this clone: Different DNA sequences within this sample yield the same CDR3. The rearrangement joins TRBV10-1 to TRBJ1-1; tentative D call: TRBD1 (5 bases). V dropped 2 bases and J dropped 5 bases, with 9 bases sitting between them. CDR3 length: 13 amino acids. Germline V gives CDR1 WNHNN, CDR2 SYGVQD (reference sequence). CDR3: CASSENQGTEAFF. The CDR3 nucleotides are TGCGCCAGCAGTGAGAACCAGGGAACTGAAGCTTTCTTT.